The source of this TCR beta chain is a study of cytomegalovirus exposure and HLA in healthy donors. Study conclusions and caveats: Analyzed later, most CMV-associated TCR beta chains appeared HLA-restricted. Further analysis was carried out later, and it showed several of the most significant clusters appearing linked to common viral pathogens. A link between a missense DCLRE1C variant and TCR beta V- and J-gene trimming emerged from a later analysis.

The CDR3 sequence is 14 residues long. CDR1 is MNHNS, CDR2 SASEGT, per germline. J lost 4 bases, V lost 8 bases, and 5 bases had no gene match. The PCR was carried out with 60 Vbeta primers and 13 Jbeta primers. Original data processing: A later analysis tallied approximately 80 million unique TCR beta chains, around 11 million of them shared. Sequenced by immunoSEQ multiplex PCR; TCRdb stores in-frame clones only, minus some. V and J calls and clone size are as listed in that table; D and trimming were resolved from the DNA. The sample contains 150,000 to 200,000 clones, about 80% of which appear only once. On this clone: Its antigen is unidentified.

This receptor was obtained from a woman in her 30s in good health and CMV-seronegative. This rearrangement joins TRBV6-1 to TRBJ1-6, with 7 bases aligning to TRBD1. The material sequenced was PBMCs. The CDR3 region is CASRPGGYNSPLHF. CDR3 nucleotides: TGTGCCAGCCGCCCAGGGGGGTATAATTCACCCCTCCACTTT.